The 10 T cell receptor beta chains presented below share a single source sample, sequenced in a study of human T cells and chemical hapten exposure. In TCRdb, the RACE reads were re-called with MiXCR into one record per CDR3 protein. The sample lists about 120,000 distinct CDR3 sequences; roughly 13% were seen once. Time point specified: patch test 1, 2 weeks after DPC sensitization. This sample's treatment: therapeutic diphenylcyclopropenone sensitization with weekly scalp DPC. This sample comprised whole blood, obtained in connection with sensitization to the hapten diphenylcyclopropenone (DPC). These receptors were taken from a man younger than 35 with alopecia areata. Some clones in this sample may be carry-over from other donors' samples.

This clonotype was recorded many times. This rearrangement joins TRBV7-6 to TRBJ2-3; D not certain. V was trimmed by 4 bases and J by 1 base, leaving 9 bases between them. The CDR3 sequence is 14 residues long. The V gene's germline CDR1 is SGHVS and CDR2 FNYEAQ. The CDR3: CASSSHSGTDTQYF. DNA of the CDR3: TGTGCCAGCAGCTCCCACTCCGGCACAGATACGCAGTATTTT.

This clonotype was seen at least ten times. This chain links TRBV7-3 with TRBJ2-3; possibly TRBD1 for D (5 bases). CDR1 is SGHTA, CDR2 FQGTGA, per germline. This CDR3 spans 16 amino acids. Trimming pared 5 bases from V and 0 bases from J, leaving 15 bases between. CDR3 sequence: CASSQQGAGSTDTQYF. DNA of the CDR3: TGTGCCAGCAGCCAACAAGGGGCAGGAAGCACAGATACGCAGTATTTT. Full variable domain (missing parts from reference TRBV7-3 and TRBJ2-3): GAGVSQTPSNKVTEKGKYVELRCDPISGHTALYWYRQSLGQGPEFLIYFQGTGAADDSGLPNDRFFAVRPEGSVSTLKIQRTERGDSAVYLCASSQQGAGSTDTQYFGPGTRLTVL.

This clonotype has more than one count but fewer than ten. The chain links TRBV18 to TRBJ1-3, with no clear D. The length of the CDR3 is 15 residues. Per germline, CDR1 KGHSH and CDR2 LQKENI. Trimming stripped 6 bases from V and 0 bases from J, with 12 bases between. CDR3 DNA sequence: TGTGCCAGCTCCCCGGGCAGGAGCTCTGGAAACACCATATATTTT. This gives the protein CASSPGRSSGNTIYF.

The chain couples TRBV4-3 to TRBJ1-6, with D tentatively TRBD1 (6 bases). Germline loops: CDR1 LGHNA, CDR2 YSLEER. The CDR3 totals 18 residues. Deletions cut 0 bases from V and 5 bases from J, with 17 bases between. The CDR3 nucleotides read TGCGCCAGCAGCCAAGATAACAGGGCGGGGAGTAATAATTCACCCCTCCACTTT. This encodes CASSQDNRAGSNNSPLHF.

About this clonotype itself: Lacking the conserved final phenylalanine or tryptophan, this CDR3 likely reflects a read error. The limits of the CDR3 on the DNA are not certain, so only TCRdb's listed CDR3 is given. V and J are TRBV12-2 and TRBJ2-7; the D call TRBD2 from the table was never checked on the DNA. TRBV12-2 is listed as a pseudogene. The CDR3 has 14 amino acids, counting both end residues. The CDR3 spells CASRLERGPHEQYA.

This clonotype was seen more than once but under ten times. The chain has TRBV28 and TRBJ1-5; D gene uncertain. CDR3 length equals 14 residues. Trimming pared 7 bases from V and 1 base from J, leaving 11 bases between. CDR1 is MDHEN and CDR2 is SYDVKM in the germline V gene. Here the CDR3 DNA reads TGTGCCAGCACCAGTTGGGTCAGCAATCAGCCCCAGCATTTT. Its protein product is CASTSWVSNQPQHF.

This chain connects TRBV11-2 to TRBJ1-1; no reliable D call. V was trimmed by 3 bases and J by 4 bases, leaving 18 bases between them. Germline V gives CDR1 SGHAT, CDR2 FQNNGV. The CDR3 extends over 16 amino acids. For the CDR3, the DNA is TGTGCCAGCAGCTTTCTCGAGGCGGTTGATCTCACTGAAGCTTTCTTT. It specifies CASSFLEAVDLTEAFF.

The V call is TRBV10-1, the J call TRBJ2-2, with 7 bases aligning to TRBD1. Germline V lookup: CDR1 WNHNN, CDR2 SYGVQD (reference sequence). This CDR3 has 15 amino acids. V shed 5 bases, J shed 4 bases, and the junction held 7 bases outside the gene matches. CDR3 nucleotide sequence: TGCGCCAGCAGTAAGGACAGGCCTATCACCGGGGAGCTGTTTTTT. It translates to CASSKDRPITGELFF.

This clonotype was observed at least ten times. This chain connects TRBV29-1 to TRBJ2-1; maybe TRBD2 (5 bases). Germline V gene data show CDR1 as SQVTM and CDR2 as ANQGSEA. Trimming removed 2 bases at V and 0 bases at J, with 8 bases between. This CDR3 spans 14 amino acids. This CDR3 reads CSVERGSSYNEQFF. The CDR3 DNA reads TGCAGCGTTGAACGGGGAAGCTCCTACAATGAGCAGTTCTTC.

This clonotype was seen a handful of times. V gene TRBV20-1 combines with J gene TRBJ2-1; the D gene is possibly TRBD1 (8 bases). Germline V CDR1 and CDR2: DFQATT, SNEGSKA (reference sequence). CDR3 length: 15 amino acids. V was clipped by 3 bases and J by 4 bases, with 16 bases between them. CDR3 protein: CSARLYRGGYNEQFF. DNA of the CDR3: TGCAGTGCTAGGCTTTACAGGGGGGGATACAATGAGCAGTTCTTC.